These T cell receptor beta chains were read from a single sample in a study of cytomegalovirus exposure and HLA in healthy donors. The protocol was immunoSEQ multiplex PCR, while the TCRdb copy is restricted to in-frame clones and leaves out a portion. The data contain roughly 150,000 clones, about 75% of them singletons. Sequences were obtained from PBMCs. The receptors shown here come from a woman aged 45-60 years in good health and CMV-seropositive. The conserved cysteine and the conserved F or W are not part of the CDR3 here. The order of the fields is V gene, CDR3 protein.

V: TRBV29-1
CDR3: SVVSRGQGETQY

V: TRBV7-9
CDR3: ASSLDRGDEQY

V: TRBV5-1
CDR3: ASRPTGVTYEQY

V: TRBV5-4
CDR3: ASSLQGQGGNEQF

V: TRBV29-1
CDR3: SVELKVQETQY

V: TRBV5-1
CDR3: ASSSVLAVGNEQF

V: TRBV2
CDR3: ASRRTASDRDYEQY

V: TRBV7-6
CDR3: ASSGYGVWETQY

V: TRBV29-1
CDR3: SVTLWGVKDTQY

V: TRBV29-1
CDR3: SARTANYGYT

V: TRBV23-1
CDR3: ARSIPAEGPGETEAF

V: TRBV9
CDR3: ASSGQGVGETQY

V: TRBV7-9
CDR3: ASSSARDRGYEAF

V: TRBV4-1
CDR3: ASSQEPTGYNEQF

V: TRBV7-2
CDR3: ASSSGFYNSPLH

V: TRBV15
CDR3: ATSRDRESSGNTIY

V: TRBV29-1
CDR3: SVIREREQF

V: TRBV27
CDR3: ASSLTGTYEQY

V: TRBV14
CDR3: ASSQEATGLYGYT

V: TRBV5-1
CDR3: ASSSRGGNTGELF

V: TRBV6-5
CDR3: ASSRDSSYNEQF

V: TRBV29-1
CDR3: SVVRTNEQY

V: TRBV5-1
CDR3: ASSLEGVSEKLF

V: TRBV6-1
CDR3: ASSVGHGLNYEQY

V: TRBV18
CDR3: ASSPQGAGGNQPQH

V: TRBV14
CDR3: ASSQEEVGNTGELF

V: TRBV19
CDR3: ASSIGDRPYEQY

V: TRBV13
CDR3: ASSTLGAGGLETQY

V: TRBV21-1
CDR3: ASSKPSLSGRETDTQY

V: TRBV5-1
CDR3: ASSWQGYGGELF

V: TRBV2
CDR3: ASSVQGLAGELF

V: TRBV7-9
CDR3: ASSRTNSPLH

V: TRBV29-1
CDR3: SVTGFERKAF

V: TRBV10-1
CDR3: ASSKTGTSGNRETQY

V: TRBV20-1
CDR3: SARGGGADT

V: TRBV13
CDR3: ASSSTTSGGGTGELF

V: TRBV11-2
CDR3: ASSPGPGGMNTEAF

V: TRBV6-1
CDR3: ASSLTGLSGYT

V: TRBV29-1
CDR3: SVGNRSSGELF

V: TRBV11-1
CDR3: ASSSGGGHYEQY

V: TRBV5-4
CDR3: ASSSLQGGETQY

V: TRBV14
CDR3: ASSREMATYEQY

V: TRBV19
CDR3: ASSSLAGGYNEQF

V: TRBV5-1
CDR3: ASSLNSYQETQY

V: TRBV29-1
CDR3: SVSPPGGNTIY

V: TRBV19
CDR3: ASSIIGTDEAF

V: TRBV5-5
CDR3: ASRPPGQGRTDTQY